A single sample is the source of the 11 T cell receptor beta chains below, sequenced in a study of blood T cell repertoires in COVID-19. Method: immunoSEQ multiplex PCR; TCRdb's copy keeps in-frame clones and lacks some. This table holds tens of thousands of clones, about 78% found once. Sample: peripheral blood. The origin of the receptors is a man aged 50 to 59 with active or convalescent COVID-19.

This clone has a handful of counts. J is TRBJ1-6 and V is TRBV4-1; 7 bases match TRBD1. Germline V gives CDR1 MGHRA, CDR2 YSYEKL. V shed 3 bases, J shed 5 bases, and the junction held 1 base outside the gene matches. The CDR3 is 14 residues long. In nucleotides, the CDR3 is TGCGCCAGCAGCCACGACAGGGATAATTCACCCCTCCACTTT. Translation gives CASSHDRDNSPLHF.

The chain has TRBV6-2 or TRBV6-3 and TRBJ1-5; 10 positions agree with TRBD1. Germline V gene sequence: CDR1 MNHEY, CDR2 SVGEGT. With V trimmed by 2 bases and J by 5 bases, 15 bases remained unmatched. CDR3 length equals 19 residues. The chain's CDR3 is CASSYPSGQGKVGDQPQHF. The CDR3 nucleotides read TGTGCCAGCAGTTACCCCTCGGGACAGGGGAAAGTCGGGGATCAGCCCCAGCATTTT.

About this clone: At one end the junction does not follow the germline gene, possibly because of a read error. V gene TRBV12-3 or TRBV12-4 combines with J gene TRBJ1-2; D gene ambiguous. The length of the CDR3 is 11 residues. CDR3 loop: CASSLTGVSAF. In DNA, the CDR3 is TGTGCCAGCAGTCTGACCGGGGTTTCGGCCTTC.

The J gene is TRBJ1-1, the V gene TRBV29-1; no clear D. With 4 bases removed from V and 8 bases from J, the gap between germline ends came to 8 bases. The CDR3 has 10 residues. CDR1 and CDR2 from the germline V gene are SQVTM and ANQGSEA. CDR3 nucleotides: TGCAGCGTTGTTAGGAGGGAAGCTTTCTTT. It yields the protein CSVVRREAFF. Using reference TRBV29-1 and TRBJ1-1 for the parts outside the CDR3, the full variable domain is SAVISQKPSRDICQRGTSLTIQCQVDSQVTMMFWYRQQPGQSLTLIATANQGSEATYESGFVIDKFPISRPNLTFSTLTVSNMSPEDSSIYLCSVVRREAFFGQGTRLTVV.

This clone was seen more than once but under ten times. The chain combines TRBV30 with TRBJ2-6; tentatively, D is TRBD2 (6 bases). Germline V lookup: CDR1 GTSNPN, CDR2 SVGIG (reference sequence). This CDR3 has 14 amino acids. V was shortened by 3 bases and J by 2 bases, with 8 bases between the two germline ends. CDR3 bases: TGTGCCTGGAGGAGGGAGGCTGGGGCCAACGTCCTGACTTTC. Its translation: CAWRREAGANVLTF.

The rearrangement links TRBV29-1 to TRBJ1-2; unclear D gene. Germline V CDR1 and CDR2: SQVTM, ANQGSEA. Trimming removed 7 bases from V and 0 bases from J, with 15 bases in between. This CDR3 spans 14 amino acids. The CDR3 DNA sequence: TGCAGCGGAGCTGACACGAGAGCTAACTATGGCTACACCTTC. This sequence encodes CSGADTRANYGYTF.

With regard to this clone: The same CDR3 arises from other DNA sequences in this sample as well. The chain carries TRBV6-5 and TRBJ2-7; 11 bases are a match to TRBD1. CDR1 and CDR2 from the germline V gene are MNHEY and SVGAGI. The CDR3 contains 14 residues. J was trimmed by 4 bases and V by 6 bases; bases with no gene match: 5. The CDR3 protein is CASRADRGRYEQYF. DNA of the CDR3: TGTGCCAGCAGGGCGGACAGGGGGCGGTACGAGCAGTACTTC.

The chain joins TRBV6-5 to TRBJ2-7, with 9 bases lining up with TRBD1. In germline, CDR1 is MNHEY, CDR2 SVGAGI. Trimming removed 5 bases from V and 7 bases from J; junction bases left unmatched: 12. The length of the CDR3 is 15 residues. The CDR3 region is CASSPNTGGRNEQYF. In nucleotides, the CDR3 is TGTGCCAGCAGTCCGAATACAGGGGGCAGGAATGAGCAGTACTTC.

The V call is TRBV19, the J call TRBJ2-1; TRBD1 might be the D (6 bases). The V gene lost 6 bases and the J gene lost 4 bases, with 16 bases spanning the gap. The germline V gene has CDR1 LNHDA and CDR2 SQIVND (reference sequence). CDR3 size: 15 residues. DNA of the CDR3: TGTGCCAGTAGACTCGGACGGACAGATTACAATGAGCAGTTCTTC. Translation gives CASRLGRTDYNEQFF.

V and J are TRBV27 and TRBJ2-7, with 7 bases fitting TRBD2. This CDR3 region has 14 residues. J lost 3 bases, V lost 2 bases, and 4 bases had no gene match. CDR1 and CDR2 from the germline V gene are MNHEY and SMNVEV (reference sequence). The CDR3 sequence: CASSLGTKIYEQYF. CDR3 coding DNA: TGTGCCAGCAGTTTAGGGACTAAAATCTACGAGCAGTACTTC.

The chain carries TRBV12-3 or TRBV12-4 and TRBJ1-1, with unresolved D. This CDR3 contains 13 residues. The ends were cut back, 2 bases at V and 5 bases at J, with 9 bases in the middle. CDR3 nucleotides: TGTGCCAGCAGTTTAAACGTGAGGACTGAAGCTTTCTTT. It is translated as CASSLNVRTEAFF.